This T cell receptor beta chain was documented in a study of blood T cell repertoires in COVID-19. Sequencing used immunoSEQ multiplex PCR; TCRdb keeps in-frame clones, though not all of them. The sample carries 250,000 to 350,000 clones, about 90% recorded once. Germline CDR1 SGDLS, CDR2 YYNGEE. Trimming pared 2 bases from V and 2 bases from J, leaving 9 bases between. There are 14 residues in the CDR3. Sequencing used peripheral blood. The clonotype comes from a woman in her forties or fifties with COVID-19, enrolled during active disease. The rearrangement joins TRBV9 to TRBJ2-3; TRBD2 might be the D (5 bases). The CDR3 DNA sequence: TGTGCCAGCAGCGTGGCGGAGGCCACAGATACGCAGTATTTT. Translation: CASSVAEATDTQYF.